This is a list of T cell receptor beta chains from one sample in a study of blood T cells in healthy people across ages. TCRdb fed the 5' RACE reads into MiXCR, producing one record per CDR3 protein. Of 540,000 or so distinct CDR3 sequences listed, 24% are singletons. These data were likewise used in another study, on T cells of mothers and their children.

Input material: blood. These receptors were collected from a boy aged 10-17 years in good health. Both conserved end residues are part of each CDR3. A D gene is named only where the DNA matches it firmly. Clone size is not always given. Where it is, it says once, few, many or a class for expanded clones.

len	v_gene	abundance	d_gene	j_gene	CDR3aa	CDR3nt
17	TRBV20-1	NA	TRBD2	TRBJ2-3	CSARIRGLAGGTDTQYF	TGCAGTGCTAGAATTAGAGGACTAGCGGGAGGTACAGATACGCAGTATTTT
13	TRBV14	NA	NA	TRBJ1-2	CASSQDNFYGYTF	TGTGCCAGCAGCCAAGACAACTTCTATGGCTACACCTTC
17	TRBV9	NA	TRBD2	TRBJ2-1	CASSVADSGFGRNEQFF	TGTGCCAGCAGCGTAGCTGATAGCGGGTTCGGAAGGAATGAGCAGTTCTTC
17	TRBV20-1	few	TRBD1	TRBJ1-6	CSAPYRGQGGDNSPLHF	TGCAGTGCTCCCTACCGAGGACAGGGAGGGGATAATTCACCCCTCCACTTT
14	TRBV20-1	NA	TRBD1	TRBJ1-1	CSAIRNRDRGLTFF	TGCAGTGCTATCCGGAATCGGGACAGGGGATTGACTTTCTTT
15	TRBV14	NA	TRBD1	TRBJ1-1	CASSQDRGLFAEAFF	TGTGCCAGCAGCCAGGACAGGGGGCTCTTTGCTGAAGCTTTCTTT
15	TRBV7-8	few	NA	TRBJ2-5	CASSSTGQGQETQYF	TGTGCCAGCAGCTCCACTGGGCAGGGTCAAGAGACCCAGTACTTC
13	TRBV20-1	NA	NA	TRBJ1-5	CSAPGRQNQPQHF	TGCAGTGCCCCGGGACGGCAAAATCAGCCCCAGCATTTT
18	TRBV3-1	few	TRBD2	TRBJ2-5	CASSQAGTSGGNKETQYF	TGTGCCAGCAGCCAAGCCGGGACTAGCGGGGGGAACAAAGAGACCCAGTACTTC
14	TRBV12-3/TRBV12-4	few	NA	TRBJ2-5	CASSFQGGAETQYF	TGTGCCAGCAGTTTCCAAGGGGGGGCGGAGACCCAGTACTTC
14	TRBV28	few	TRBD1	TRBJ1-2	CASGVADRNYGYTF	TGTGCCAGCGGAGTCGCGGACAGGAACTATGGCTACACCTTC
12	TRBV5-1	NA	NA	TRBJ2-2	CASSFETGELFF	TGCGCCAGCAGCTTCGAGACCGGGGAGCTGTTTTTT
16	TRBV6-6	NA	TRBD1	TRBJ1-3	CASGPGQGARGNTIYF	TGTGCCAGCGGACCGGGACAGGGGGCTCGTGGAAACACCATATATTTT
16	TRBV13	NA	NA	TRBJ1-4	CASRHSTDENNEKLFF	TGTGCCAGCAGGCATTCGACAGACGAAAATAATGAAAAACTGTTTTTT
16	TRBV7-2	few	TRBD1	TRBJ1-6	CASSSYPGQGRSPLHF	TGTGCCAGCAGCTCCTATCCCGGACAGGGGAGATCACCCCTCCACTTT
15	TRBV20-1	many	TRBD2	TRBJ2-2	CSASAGGWDTGELFF	TGCAGTGCTTCAGCGGGAGGGTGGGACACCGGGGAGCTGTTTTTT
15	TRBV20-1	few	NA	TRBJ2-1	CSARSGLGVDNEQFF	TGCAGTGCTAGATCGGGTCTTGGCGTCGACAATGAGCAGTTCTTC
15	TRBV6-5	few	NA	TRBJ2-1	CASSGTGASYNEQFF	TGTGCCAGCAGTGGTACAGGAGCCTCCTACAATGAGCAGTTCTTC
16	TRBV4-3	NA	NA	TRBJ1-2	CASSQDLLIGVDGYTF	TGCGCCAGCAGCCAAGATCTCCTGATAGGCGTAGATGGCTACACCTTC
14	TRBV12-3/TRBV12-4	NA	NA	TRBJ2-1	CASSFSGGRDEQFF	TGTGCCAGCAGCTTTTCGGGGGGCCGGGATGAGCAGTTCTTC